The T cell receptor (beta chain) under discussion was sequenced for a study of spatial heterogeneity in lung cancer. Study-level background: Detected sequences consistently included more beta-chain ones than alpha-chain ones.

Study-level points and caveats: Expanded alpha and beta TCR counts within tumors tracked tumor mutation counts.

V trimming: 0 bases; J trimming: 5 bases; junction bases outside the gene matches: 3. The V gene's germline CDR1 is MGHRA and CDR2 YSYEKL. This CDR3 region has 16 residues. This clonotype has just a few counts. The antigen is unknown. Time point meaning: sample taken at primary tumor resection. TCRdb used MiXCR to reprocess the 5' RACE reads, holding one entry per CDR3 protein. Among around 95,000 distinct CDR3 sequences listed, 3.5% to 5% were seen once. Material: lung tumor tissue, obtained at surgery. The receptor was derived from a male donor with early-stage non-small cell lung cancer. V is TRBV4-1 and J is TRBJ2-3; 12 bases are shared with TRBD2. The CDR3 DNA follows: TGCGCCAGCAGCCAAGAATCTAGCGGGAGGGTAGATACGCAGTATTTT. Translation gives CASSQESSGRVDTQYF.